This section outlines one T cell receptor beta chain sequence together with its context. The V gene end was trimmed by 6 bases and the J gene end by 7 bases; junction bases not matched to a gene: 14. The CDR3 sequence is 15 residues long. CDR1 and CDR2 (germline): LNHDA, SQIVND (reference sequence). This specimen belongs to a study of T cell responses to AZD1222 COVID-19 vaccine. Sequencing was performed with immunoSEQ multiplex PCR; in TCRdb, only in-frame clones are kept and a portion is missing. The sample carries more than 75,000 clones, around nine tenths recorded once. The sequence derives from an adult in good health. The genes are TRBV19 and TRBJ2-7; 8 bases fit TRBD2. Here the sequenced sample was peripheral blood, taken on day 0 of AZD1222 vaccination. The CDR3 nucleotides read TGTGCCAGTAGGCCCACCGGGACTAGTATAAGGGAGCAGTACTTC. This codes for CASRPTGTSIREQYF.